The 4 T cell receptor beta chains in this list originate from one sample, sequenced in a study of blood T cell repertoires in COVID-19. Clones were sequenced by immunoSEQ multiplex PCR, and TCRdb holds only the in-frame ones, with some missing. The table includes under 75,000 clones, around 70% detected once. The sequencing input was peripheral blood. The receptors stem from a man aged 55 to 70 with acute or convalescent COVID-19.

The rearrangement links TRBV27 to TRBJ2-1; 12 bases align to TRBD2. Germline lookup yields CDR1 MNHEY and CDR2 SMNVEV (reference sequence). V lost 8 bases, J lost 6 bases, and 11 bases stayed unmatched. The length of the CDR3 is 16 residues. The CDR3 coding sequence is TGTGCCAGCGAACCTATACTAGCGGGGGGAGGCAATGAGCAGTTCTTC. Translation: CASEPILAGGGNEQFF.

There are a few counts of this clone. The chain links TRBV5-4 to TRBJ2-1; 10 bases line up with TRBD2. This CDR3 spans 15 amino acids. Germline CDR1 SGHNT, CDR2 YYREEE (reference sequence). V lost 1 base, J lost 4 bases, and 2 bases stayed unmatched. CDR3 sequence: CASSLTTSGYNEQFF. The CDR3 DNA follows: TGTGCCAGCAGCTTGACGACTAGCGGGTACAATGAGCAGTTCTTC. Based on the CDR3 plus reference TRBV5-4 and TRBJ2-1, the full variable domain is ETGVTQSPTHLIKTRGQQVTLRCSSQSGHNTVSWYQQALGQGPQFIFQYYREEENGRGNFPPRFSGLQFPNYSSELNVNALELDDSALYLCASSLTTSGYNEQFFGPGTRLTVL.

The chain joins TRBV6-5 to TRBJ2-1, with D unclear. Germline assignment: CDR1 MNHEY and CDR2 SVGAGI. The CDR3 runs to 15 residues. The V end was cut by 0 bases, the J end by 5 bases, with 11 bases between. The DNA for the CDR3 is TGTGCCAGCAGTTACTCGGTCCAGTTTCACAATGAGCAGTTCTTC. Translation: CASSYSVQFHNEQFF.

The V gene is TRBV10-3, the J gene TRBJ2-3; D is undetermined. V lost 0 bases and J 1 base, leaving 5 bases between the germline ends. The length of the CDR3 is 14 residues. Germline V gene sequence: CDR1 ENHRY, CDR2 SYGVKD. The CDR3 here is CAISESTGTDTQYF. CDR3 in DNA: TGTGCCATCAGTGAGTCAACAGGCACAGATACGCAGTATTTT.